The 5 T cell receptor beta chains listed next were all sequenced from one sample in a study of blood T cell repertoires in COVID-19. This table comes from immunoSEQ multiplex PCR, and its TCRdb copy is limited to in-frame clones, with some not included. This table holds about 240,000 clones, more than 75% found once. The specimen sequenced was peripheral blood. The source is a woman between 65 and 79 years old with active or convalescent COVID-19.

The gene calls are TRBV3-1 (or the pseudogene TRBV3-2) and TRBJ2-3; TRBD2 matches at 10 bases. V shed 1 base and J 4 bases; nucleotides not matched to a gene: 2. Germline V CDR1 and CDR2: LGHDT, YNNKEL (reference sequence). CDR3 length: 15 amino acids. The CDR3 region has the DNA TGTGCCAGCAGCCAAGGTCTAGCGGGGGCAGATACGCAGTATTTT. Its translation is CASSQGLAGADTQYF.

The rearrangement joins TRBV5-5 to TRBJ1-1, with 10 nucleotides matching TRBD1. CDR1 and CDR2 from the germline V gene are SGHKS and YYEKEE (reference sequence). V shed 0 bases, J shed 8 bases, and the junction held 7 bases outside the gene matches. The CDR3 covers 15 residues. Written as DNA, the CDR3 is TGTGCCAGCAGCTTGGAGGGTTCGGACAGGGGGGAAGCTTTCTTT. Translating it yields CASSLEGSDRGEAFF.

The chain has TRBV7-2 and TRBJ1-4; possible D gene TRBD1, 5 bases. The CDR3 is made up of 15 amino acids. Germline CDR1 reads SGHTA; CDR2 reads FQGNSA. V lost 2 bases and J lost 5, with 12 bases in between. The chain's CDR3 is CASSLYDRENEKLFF. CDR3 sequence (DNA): TGTGCCAGCAGCTTATACGACAGAGAAAATGAAAAACTGTTTTTT.

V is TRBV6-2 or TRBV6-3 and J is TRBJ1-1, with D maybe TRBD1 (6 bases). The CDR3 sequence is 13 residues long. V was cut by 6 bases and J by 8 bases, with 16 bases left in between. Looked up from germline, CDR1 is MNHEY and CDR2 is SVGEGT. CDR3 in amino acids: CASSPWGQEEAFF. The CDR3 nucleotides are TGTGCCAGCAGCCCCTGGGGGCAGGAAGAAGCTTTCTTT.

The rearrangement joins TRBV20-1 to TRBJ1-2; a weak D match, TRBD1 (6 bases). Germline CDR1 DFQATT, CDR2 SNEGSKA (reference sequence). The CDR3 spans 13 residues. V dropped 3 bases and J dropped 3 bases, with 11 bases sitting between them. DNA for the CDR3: TGCAGTGCTAGTCAGGGGAGAGACTATGGCTACACCTTC. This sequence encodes CSASQGRDYGYTF.